Reported below is one TCR beta chain. The specificity of this receptor is unknown. No clone much larger than this one lies a single base away; base qualities are absent. Peripheral blood CD8+ and CD4+ T cells from healthy donors, Susac syndrome patients and multiple sclerosis patients were profiled by high-throughput TCR beta sequencing. The healthy donors served as controls matched for age and sex. Bulk CD8+ and CD4+ T cells were purified magnetically by negative isolation, whereas CD8+ TEMRA cells were enriched by FACS. Blood was collected in EDTA tubes and processed within 24 hours, with PBMCs isolated through density gradient centrifugation. PBMCs intended for TCR sequencing were cryopreserved in liquid nitrogen and were subsequently thawed in a 37 degrees C water bath. The sorted or isolated CD4+, CD8+ and CD8+ TEMRA cells had a purity of 90% or higher. This specimen comes from a study of CD8 T cells in Susac syndrome (dated by TCRdb to the late 2010s). In the study overall: Repertoire sequencing was used to test whether CD8+ T cell activation and differentiation in Susac syndrome was antigen driven.

Beyond this particular receptor, the publication reports: The number of individuals in the TCR sequencing and HLA analysis was acknowledged as relatively small.

RNA was extracted with the RNeasy kit and 0.5 to 1 ug was reverse transcribed using random hexamers. The immunoSEQ multiplex PCR assay, covering 54 Vbeta and 13 Jbeta segments, was used to amplify TCR beta CDR3 regions. To correct PCR amplification bias, a synthetic template baseline was used for both primer optimization and computational correction. As for the authors' bioinformatics: Only productive sequences were kept, with reads annotated to V, D and J genes according to IMGT and analyzed in immunoSEQ Analyzer. Clonality was computed as one minus Shannon entropy normalized by log2 of the number of productive unique sequences. Public and private clones were assessed among the 100 most prevalent clones of each patient and control. Susac-specific clones were defined as absent from healthy and MS cohorts, 1052 published viral clones and other ImmuneACCESS disease sequences. The raw public reads went through TCRdb reprocessing: fastp at Q25, MiXCR clone calling, in-frame beta chains kept. Every distinct CDR3 protein forms one entry, paired with its most common genes and DNA. Clone size and V and J calls follow TCRdb, not the original study. The sample profile shows 150,000 to 200,000 distinct CDR3 sequences; about 94% of them were found once. Clones ranked in the top ten supply around 0.15% of the sample.

V gives up 3 bases and J gives up 1 base, and the segment between their germline ends measures 6 bases. From the cysteine up to the phenylalanine, the CDR3 has a length of 13 residues. CDR3 DNA only is kept here, 39 bases in frame from base 1. From a lookup of the germline V gene, CDR1 and CDR2 are SNHLY and FYNNEI. The sequence came from a human donor in good health. This chain is built from TRBV2 and TRBJ1-1; TRBD1 might be the D gene, on 5 matching bases. The sample comprised CD4+ T cells from PBMCs. At the DNA level, the sequence is TGTGCCAGCAGTGACAGGGCGAACACTGAAGCTTTCTTT. Translated, this gives CASSDRANTEAFF.